These 24 T cell receptor beta chains came from one sample sequenced in a study of monozygotic twins with inflammatory bowel disease. TCRdb reprocessed the 5' RACE reads and keeps a single row for each CDR3 protein, giving no DNA. This table lists around 450,000 distinct CDR3 sequences. Sample: blood. The receptors shown here come from a human donor with ulcerative colitis or Crohn's disease, or a healthy co-twin of an affected twin (not recorded which).

V gene TRBV5-1 combines with J gene TRBJ2-1. Germline CDR1 reads SGHRS; CDR2 reads YFSETQ. The CDR3 loop spans 14 amino acids. The CDR3: CASGSDGTSGEQFF.

The J gene is TRBJ1-5, the V gene TRBV29-1; TCRdb reports TRBD1, a call that lacks DNA to check it against. Germline CDR1 reads SQVTM; CDR2 reads ANQGSEA. CDR3 length: 13 residues. CDR3 in amino acids: CSAGTGLNQPQHF.

This chain links TRBV2 with TRBJ2-1; TCRdb indicates TRBD1, and absent DNA this call remains unverified. The germline V gene has CDR1 SNHLY and CDR2 FYNNEI. The CDR3 length is 15 residues. CDR3 amino acids: CASSPGTGRVNEQFF.

The rearrangement links TRBV20-1 to TRBJ2-5; the D gene TCRdb calls, TRBD1, cannot be checked with no DNA. This CDR3 has 13 amino acids. Germline V CDR1 and CDR2: DFQATT, SNEGSKA (reference sequence). The CDR3 loop reads CSARAGPQETQYF.

The chain has TRBV6-5 and TRBJ2-2; TCRdb indicates TRBD2, and absent DNA this call remains unverified. The CDR3 is made up of 13 amino acids. In germline, CDR1 is MNHEY, CDR2 SVGAGI. The CDR3 spells CASGPQVPGELFF.

The chain combines TRBV9 with TRBJ2-2; without DNA, the TCRdb call of TRBD1 cannot be checked. The CDR3 runs 12 residues. The germline CDR1 and CDR2 sequences are SGDLS and YYNGEE. This chain's CDR3 is CASRGAGGELFF.

This chain uses TRBV13 with TRBJ2-1; TCRdb calls TRBD1, which cannot be checked without DNA. This CDR3 contains 17 residues. CDR1 is PRHDT, CDR2 FYEKMQ, per germline (reference sequence). This chain's CDR3 is CASSLEGQVGPYNEQFF.

V gene TRBV6-4 combines with J gene TRBJ2-1; TCRdb outputs TRBD2, but without DNA this stays unchecked. In germline, CDR1 is MRHNA, CDR2 SNTAGT. The CDR3 consists of 12 residues. This chain's CDR3 is CASSAGLGEQFF.

This sequence joins TRBV3-1 and TRBJ2-3; the D call of TRBD1 rests on TCRdb alone, since no DNA is present to check it. This CDR3 has 14 residues. Germline values: CDR1 LGHDT, CDR2 YNNKEL (reference sequence). The CDR3 protein is CASSLTGRTDTQYF.

The J gene is TRBJ2-7, the V gene TRBV27. The CDR3 runs to 14 residues. Germline V gives CDR1 MNHEY, CDR2 SMNVEV (reference sequence). The CDR3 region is CASSSHAANYEQYF.

The V gene is TRBV4-1, the J gene TRBJ2-6; without DNA, the TCRdb call of TRBD1 cannot be checked. The V gene's germline CDR1 is MGHRA and CDR2 YSYEKL. CDR3 length equals 19 residues. The CDR3 here is CASSRAGQTGGSGANVLTF.

The genes are TRBV5-1 and TRBJ2-7. The CDR3 runs 13 residues. CDR1 and CDR2 from the germline V gene are SGHRS and YFSETQ. The CDR3 loop is CASSPDSFYEQYF.

CDR3 loop: CASSGSISGNTIYF. J is TRBJ1-3 and V is TRBV5-1. This CDR3 has 14 residues. Germline V gene data show CDR1 as SGHRS and CDR2 as YFSETQ. Combining the CDR3 with reference TRBV5-1 and TRBJ1-3 gives the whole variable domain KAGVTQTPRYLIKTRGQQVTLSCSPISGHRSVSWYQQTPGQGLQFLFEYFSETQRNKGNFPGRFSGRQFSNSRSEMNVSTLELGDSALYLCASSGSISGNTIYFGEGSWLTVV.

The chain uses TRBV4-1 and TRBJ2-7; the D call from TCRdb, TRBD2, cannot be confirmed without DNA. The CDR3 runs to 17 residues. CDR1 is MGHRA, CDR2 YSYEKL, per germline. The CDR3 loop reads CASSPAAGLAVSSEQYF.

The rearrangement uses TRBV20-1 and TRBJ1-2. This CDR3 region has 13 residues. The germline V gene encodes CDR1 DFQATT and CDR2 SNEGSKA (reference sequence). This CDR3 reads CSARDVTAYGYTF.

This sequence joins TRBV5-5 and TRBJ2-2. Germline loops: CDR1 SGHKS, CDR2 YYEKEE (reference sequence). The CDR3 totals 11 residues. This chain's CDR3 is CASSGAGELFF.

The CDR3 protein is CSAPGQGPSYEQYF. The genes are TRBV20-1 and TRBJ2-7; TCRdb reports TRBD1, a call that lacks DNA to check it against. The germline V gene encodes CDR1 DFQATT and CDR2 SNEGSKA (reference sequence). The CDR3 runs to 14 residues.

The chain employs TRBV2 and TRBJ2-2. In germline, CDR1 is SNHLY, CDR2 FYNNEI. CDR3 length: 13 amino acids. The CDR3 loop reads CASSESYTGELFF.

The chain links TRBV19 to TRBJ1-1. Germline V lookup: CDR1 LNHDA, CDR2 SQIVND (reference sequence). This CDR3 has 13 amino acids. CDR3 amino acids: CASTHLRVTEAFF. The complete variable domain, with remaining parts taken from reference TRBV19 and TRBJ1-1, reads DGGITQSPKYLFRKEGQNVTLSCEQNLNHDAMYWYRQDPGQGLRLIYYSQIVNDFQKGDIAEGYSVSREKKESFPLTVTSAQKNPTAFYLCASTHLRVTEAFFGQGTRLTVV.

The chain combines TRBV29-1 with TRBJ2-1; TCRdb's D call of TRBD1 is untestable without DNA. The germline gives CDR1 SQVTM, CDR2 ANQGSEA. The CDR3 is made up of 15 amino acids. The CDR3 here is CSVDPGQGAYNEQFF.

This rearrangement joins TRBV30 to TRBJ2-1; TCRdb lists TRBD1, though no DNA is available to test this call. The CDR3 extends over 16 amino acids. Germline CDR1 is GTSNPN and CDR2 is SVGIG (reference sequence). The CDR3 sequence: CAWSPLGRGTYNEQFF. The full variable domain, completed using reference TRBV30 and TRBJ2-1, is SQTIHQWPATLVQPVGSPLSLECTVEGTSNPNLYWYRQAAGRGLQLLFYSVGIGQISSEVPQNLSASRPQDRQFILSSKKLLLSDSGFYLCAWSPLGRGTYNEQFFGPGTRLTVL.

The V and J genes are TRBV7-9 and TRBJ1-1; TCRdb reports TRBD1, a call that lacks DNA to check it against. Germline V gene lookup returns CDR1 SEHNR and CDR2 FQNEAQ (reference sequence). The CDR3 totals 12 residues. The chain's CDR3 is CASSLRQEEAFF.

The rearrangement uses TRBV7-6 and TRBJ1-1; the D call of TRBD1 rests on TCRdb alone, since no DNA is present to check it. Germline V CDR1 and CDR2: SGHVS, FNYEAQ. The CDR3 extends over 17 amino acids. CDR3 in amino acids: CASSLWTGGEVNTEAFF.

V usage is TRBV24-1 and J usage is TRBJ2-3; lacking DNA, the TRBD1 call made by TCRdb goes unchecked. CDR1 is KGHDR and CDR2 is SFDVKD in the germline V gene. The CDR3 covers 16 residues. This chain's CDR3 is CATSDPRAGATDTQYF.